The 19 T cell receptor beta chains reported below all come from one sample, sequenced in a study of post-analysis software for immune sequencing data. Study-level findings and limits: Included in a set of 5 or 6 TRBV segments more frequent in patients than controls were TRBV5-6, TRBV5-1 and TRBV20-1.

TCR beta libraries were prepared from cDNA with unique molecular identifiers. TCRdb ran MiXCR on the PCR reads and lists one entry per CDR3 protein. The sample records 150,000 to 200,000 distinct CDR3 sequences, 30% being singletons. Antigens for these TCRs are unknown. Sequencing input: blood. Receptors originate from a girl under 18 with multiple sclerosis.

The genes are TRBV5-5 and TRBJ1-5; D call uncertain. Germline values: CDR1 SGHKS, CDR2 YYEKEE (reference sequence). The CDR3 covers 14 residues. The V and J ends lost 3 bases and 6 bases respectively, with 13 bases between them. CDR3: CASSSEETRQPQHF. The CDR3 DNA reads TGTGCCAGCAGCTCGGAGGAGACGCGTCAGCCCCAGCATTTT.

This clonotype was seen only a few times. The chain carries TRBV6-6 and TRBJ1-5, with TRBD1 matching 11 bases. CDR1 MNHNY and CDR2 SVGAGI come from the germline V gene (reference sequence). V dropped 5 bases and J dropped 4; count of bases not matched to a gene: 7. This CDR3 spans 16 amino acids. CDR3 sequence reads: CASSLGQGALNQPQHF. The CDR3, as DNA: TGTGCCAGCAGTCTCGGACAGGGGGCCTTAAATCAGCCCCAGCATTTT.

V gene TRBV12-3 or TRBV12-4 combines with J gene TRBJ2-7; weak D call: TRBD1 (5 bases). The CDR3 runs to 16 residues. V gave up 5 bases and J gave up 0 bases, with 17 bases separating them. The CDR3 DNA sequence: TGTGCCAGCAGTGGGTCCAGGGATTTTCCCTCCTACGAGCAGTACTTC. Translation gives CASSGSRDFPSYEQYF.

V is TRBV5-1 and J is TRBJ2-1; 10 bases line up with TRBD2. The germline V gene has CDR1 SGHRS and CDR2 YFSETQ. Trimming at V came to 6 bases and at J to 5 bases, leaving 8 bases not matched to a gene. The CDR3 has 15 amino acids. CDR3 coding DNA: TGCGCCAGCATCGAGACAGCGGGAGGGCACAATGAGCAGTTCTTC. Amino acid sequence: CASIETAGGHNEQFF. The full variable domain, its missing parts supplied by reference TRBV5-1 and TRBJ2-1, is KAGVTQTPRYLIKTRGQQVTLSCSPISGHRSVSWYQQTPGQGLQFLFEYFSETQRNKGNFPGRFSGRQFSNSRSEMNVSTLELGDSALYLCASIETAGGHNEQFFGPGTRLTVL.

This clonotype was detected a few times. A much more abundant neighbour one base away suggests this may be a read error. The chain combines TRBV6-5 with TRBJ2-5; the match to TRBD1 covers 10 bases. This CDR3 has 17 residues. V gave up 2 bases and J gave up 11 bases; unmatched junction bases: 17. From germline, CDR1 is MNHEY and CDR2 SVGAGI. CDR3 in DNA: TGTGCCAGCAGTTACAATCCCGACAGGGGGCAATACAATGAGCAGTACTTC. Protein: CASSYNPDRGQYNEQYF.

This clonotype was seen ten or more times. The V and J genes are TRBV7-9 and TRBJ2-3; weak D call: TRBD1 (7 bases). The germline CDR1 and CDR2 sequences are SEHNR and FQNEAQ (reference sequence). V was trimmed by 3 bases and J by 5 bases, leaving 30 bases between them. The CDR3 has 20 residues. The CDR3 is CASSFSRGAASNLDRDTQYF. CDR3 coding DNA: TGTGCCAGCAGCTTTAGCAGGGGGGCAGCCAGCAATCTGGATCGAGATACGCAGTATTTT.

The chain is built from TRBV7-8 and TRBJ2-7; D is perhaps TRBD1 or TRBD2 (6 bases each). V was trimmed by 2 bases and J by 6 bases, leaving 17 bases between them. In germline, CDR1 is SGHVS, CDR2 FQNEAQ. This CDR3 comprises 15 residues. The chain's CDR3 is CASSLPGAPRREQYF. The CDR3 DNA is TGTGCCAGCAGCTTACCGGGGGCCCCTCGACGCGAGCAGTACTTC. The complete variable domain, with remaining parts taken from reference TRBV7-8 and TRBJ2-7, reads GAGVSQSPRYKVAKRGQDVALRCDPISGHVSLFWYQQALGQGPEFLTYFQNEAQLDKSGLPSDRFFAERPEGSVSTLKIQRTQQEDSAVYLCASSLPGAPRREQYFGPGTRLTVT.

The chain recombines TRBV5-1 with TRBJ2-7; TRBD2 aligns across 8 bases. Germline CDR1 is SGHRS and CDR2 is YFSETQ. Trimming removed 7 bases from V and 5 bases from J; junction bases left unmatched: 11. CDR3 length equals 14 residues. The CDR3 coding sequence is TGCGCCAGCGGTGAAGCGGGAGTTGTGGACGAGCAGTACTTC. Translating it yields CASGEAGVVDEQYF. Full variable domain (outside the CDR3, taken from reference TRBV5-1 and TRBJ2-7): KAGVTQTPRYLIKTRGQQVTLSCSPISGHRSVSWYQQTPGQGLQFLFEYFSETQRNKGNFPGRFSGRQFSNSRSEMNVSTLELGDSALYLCASGEAGVVDEQYFGPGTRLTVT.

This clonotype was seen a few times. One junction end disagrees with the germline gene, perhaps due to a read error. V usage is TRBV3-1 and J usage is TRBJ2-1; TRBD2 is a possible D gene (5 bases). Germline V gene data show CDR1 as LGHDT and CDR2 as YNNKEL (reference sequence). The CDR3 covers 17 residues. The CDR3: CTSSQVIALSSYNEQFF. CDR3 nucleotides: TGTACCAGCAGCCAAGTCATAGCGCTTAGCTCCTACAATGAGCAGTTCTTC.

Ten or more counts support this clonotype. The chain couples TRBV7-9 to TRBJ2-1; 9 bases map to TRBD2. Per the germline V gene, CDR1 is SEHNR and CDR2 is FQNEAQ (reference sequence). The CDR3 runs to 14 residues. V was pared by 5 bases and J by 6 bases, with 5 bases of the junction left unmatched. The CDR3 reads CASSDRLAVNEQFF. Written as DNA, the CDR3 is TGTGCCAGCAGCGACCGACTAGCGGTCAATGAGCAGTTCTTC. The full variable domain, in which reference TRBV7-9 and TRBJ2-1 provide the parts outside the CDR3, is DTGVSQNPRHKITKRGQNVTFRCDPISEHNRLYWYRQTLGQGPEFLTYFQNEAQLEKSRLLSDRFSAERPKGSFSTLEIQRTEQGDSAMYLCASSDRLAVNEQFFGPGTRLTVL.

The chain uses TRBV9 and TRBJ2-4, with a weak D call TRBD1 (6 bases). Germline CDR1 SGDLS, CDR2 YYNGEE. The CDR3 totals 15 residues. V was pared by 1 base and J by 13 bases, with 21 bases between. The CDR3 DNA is TGTGCCAGCAGCGTATCAGGGGTTTCCTACAATGAGCAGTACTTC. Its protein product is CASSVSGVSYNEQYF. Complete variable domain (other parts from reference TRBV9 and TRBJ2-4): DSGVTQTPKHLITATGQRVTLRCSPRSGDLSVYWYQQSLDQGLQFLIQYYNGEERAKGNILERFSAQQFPDLHSELNLSSLELGDSALYFCASSVSGVSYNEQYFGAGTRLSVL.

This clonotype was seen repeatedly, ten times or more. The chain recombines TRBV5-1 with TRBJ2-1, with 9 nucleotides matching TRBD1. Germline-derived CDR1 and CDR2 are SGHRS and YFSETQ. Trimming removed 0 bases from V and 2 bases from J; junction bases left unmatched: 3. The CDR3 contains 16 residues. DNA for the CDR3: TGCGCCAGCAGCTTGGGGACAGGGGATCCCTACAATGAGCAGTTCTTC. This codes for CASSLGTGDPYNEQFF.

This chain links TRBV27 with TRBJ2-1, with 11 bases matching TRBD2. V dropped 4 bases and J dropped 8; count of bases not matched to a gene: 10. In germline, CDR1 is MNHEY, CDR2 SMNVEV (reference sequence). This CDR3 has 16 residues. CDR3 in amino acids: CASSSPGLAGYDEQFF. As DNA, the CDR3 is TGTGCCAGCAGTTCCCCTGGACTAGCGGGTTATGATGAGCAGTTCTTC.

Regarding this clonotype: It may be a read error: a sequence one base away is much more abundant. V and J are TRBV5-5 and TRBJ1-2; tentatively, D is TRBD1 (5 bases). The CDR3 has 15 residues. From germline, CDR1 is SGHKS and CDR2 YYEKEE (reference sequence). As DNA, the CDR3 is TGTGCCGGCAGCACCTCGGGACCCCAAGGGAATGGCTACACCTTC. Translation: CAGSTSGPQGNGYTF.

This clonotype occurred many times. The CDR3 loop is CASSQDPQKKSGGYTF. CDR3 DNA: TGTGCCAGCAGCCAAGACCCCCAGAAGAAATCGGGTGGCTACACCTTC. The gene calls are TRBV4-2 and TRBJ1-2; D is uncertain. The CDR3 totals 16 residues. The germline gives CDR1 LGHNA, CDR2 YNFKEQ. The V end was cut by 0 bases, the J end by 7 bases, with 18 bases between.

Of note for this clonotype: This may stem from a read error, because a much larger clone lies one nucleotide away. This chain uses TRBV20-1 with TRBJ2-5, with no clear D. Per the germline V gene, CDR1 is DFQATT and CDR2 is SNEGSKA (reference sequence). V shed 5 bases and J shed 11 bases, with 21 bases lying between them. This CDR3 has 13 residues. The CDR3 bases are TGCAGTGCTCGGAAGGGCCTCTACAATGAGCAGTACTTC. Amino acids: CSARKGLYNEQYF.

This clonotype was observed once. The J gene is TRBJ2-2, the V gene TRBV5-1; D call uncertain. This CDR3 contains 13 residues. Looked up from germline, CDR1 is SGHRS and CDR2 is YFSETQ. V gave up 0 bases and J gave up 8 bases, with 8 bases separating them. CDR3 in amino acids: CASSLGERGELFF. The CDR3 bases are TGCGCCAGCAGCTTGGGAGAGCGTGGGGAGCTGTTTTTT.

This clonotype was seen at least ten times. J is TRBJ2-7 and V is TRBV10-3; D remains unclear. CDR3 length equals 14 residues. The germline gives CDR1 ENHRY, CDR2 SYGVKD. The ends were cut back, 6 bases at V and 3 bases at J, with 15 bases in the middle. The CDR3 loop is CAIRDGNARYEQYF. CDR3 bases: TGTGCCATCAGGGACGGCAACGCCCGCTACGAGCAGTACTTC.

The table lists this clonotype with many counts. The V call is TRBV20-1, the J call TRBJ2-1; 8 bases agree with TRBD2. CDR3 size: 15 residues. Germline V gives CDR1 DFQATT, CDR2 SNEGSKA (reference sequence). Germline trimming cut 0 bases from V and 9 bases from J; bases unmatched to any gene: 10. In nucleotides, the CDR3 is TGCAGTGCTAGAGATCTCGTTAGCGGGGCCGGTGAGCAGTTCTTC. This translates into CSARDLVSGAGEQFF.